A selection of T cell receptor beta chains follows, all from one sample in a study of tumor-infiltrating lymphocytes in primary liver carcinoma. One entry per CDR3 protein results from TCRdb running MiXCR on the multiplex PCR reads. The table shows about 300,000 distinct CDR3 sequences, with more than 55% occurring only once. Sequencing input: peripheral blood. All receptors derive from a man in his forties with primary liver carcinoma and hepatitis B virus infection. The CDR3 runs from the conserved cysteine through the conserved F or W. Fields, in order: V gene, clone size, J gene, D gene, CDR3 DNA, CDR3 protein. D genes are given only for firm matches. Only some rows state a clone size, as once, few, many or a class for expanded clones.

TRBV28	-	TRBJ2-7	-	TGTGCCAGCAACCCCGGAGGGTTTCCCTACGAGCAGTACTTC	CASNPGGFPYEQYF
TRBV4-3	few	TRBJ2-3	-	TGCGCCAGCAGTCTGCACCCAGGGAGCACAGATACGCAGTATTTT	CASSLHPGSTDTQYF
TRBV6-5	many	TRBJ2-5	-	TGTGCCAGCAGTTACCCCGAGGGGACCCAGTACTTC	CASSYPEGTQYF
TRBV4-3	many	TRBJ1-2	-	TGCGCCAGCAGCCTCCAGGGGAATGGCTACACCTTC	CASSLQGNGYTF
TRBV6-1	few	TRBJ2-4	TRBD1	TGTGCCAGTAGGGACAGGGGAATGGAGTTGGGCAAAAACATTCAGTACTTC	CASRDRGMELGKNIQYF
TRBV11-2	-	TRBJ2-5	TRBD2	TGTGCCAGCAGCCCGATGACTAGCGGGAACCGAGAGACCCAGTACTTC	CASSPMTSGNRETQYF
TRBV6-2/TRBV6-3	many	TRBJ2-5	TRBD2	TGTGCCAGCAGTTACCCGGGACTAGCGGGACAAGAGACCCAGTACTTC	CASSYPGLAGQETQYF
TRBV7-9	-	TRBJ2-6	-	TGTGCCAGCAGTCCTTCGGACGGACCCTCTGGGGCCAACGTCCTGACTTTC	CASSPSDGPSGANVLTF
TRBV12-3/TRBV12-4	-	TRBJ1-2	TRBD1	TGTGCCAGCAGTTTTGCAGGGGGTTATGACTACACCTTC	CASSFAGGYDYTF
TRBV4-1	many	TRBJ2-1	-	TGCGCCAGCAGCCGGGGACTGTACAATGAGCAGTTCTTC	CASSRGLYNEQFF
TRBV4-1	many	TRBJ1-5	-	TGCGCCAGCAGCCAAGGGCATAGCCACCGCAATCAGCCCCAGCATTTT	CASSQGHSHRNQPQHF
TRBV4-1	many	TRBJ2-2	-	TGCGCCAGCAGCCAAGATGGGGGGAGATGGGGCGGGGAGCTGTTTTTT	CASSQDGGRWGGELFF
TRBV6-1	-	TRBJ2-2	-	TGTGCCACCAGTACGAGGGACACCGGGGAGCTGTTTTTT	CATSTRDTGELFF
TRBV7-9	-	TRBJ2-5	-	TGTGCCAGCAGAGCAGGGGAGGTAGTTGAGGCCCAGTACTTC	CASRAGEVVEAQYF
TRBV11-3	-	TRBJ2-1	TRBD2	TGTGCCAGCAGCCTATTACGGGAGGTTAATGAGCAGTTCTTC	CASSLLREVNEQFF
TRBV6-6	-	TRBJ2-5	TRBD2	TGTACCAGCAGTAATAGCGGGAGATATGAGACCCAGTACTTC	CTSSNSGRYETQYF
TRBV11-3	-	TRBJ2-3	TRBD2	TGTACCAGCAGTCGGGAGGCCTTACCCACAGATACGCAGTATTTT	CTSSREALPTDTQYF
TRBV7-9	-	TRBJ2-1	-	TGTGCCAGCTGGGGAGGCCTCGAGAATGAGCAGTTCTTC	CASWGGLENEQFF
TRBV28	few	TRBJ2-5	TRBD2	TGTGCCAGCAGCCTGGGAGGGCCCCAAGAGACCCAGTACTTC	CASSLGGPQETQYF
TRBV6-2/TRBV6-3	few	TRBJ2-1	TRBD1	TGTGCCAGCAGTTACTCGAGGGACAGGGTGACGAACAATGAGCAGTTCTTC	CASSYSRDRVTNNEQFF
TRBV6-1	-	TRBJ1-5	-	TGTGCCTGCAGTGAAGCAGGTTTATCCAATCAGCCCCAGCATTTT	CACSEAGLSNQPQHF
TRBV6-5	-	TRBJ1-2	TRBD1	TGTGCCAGCTGTTACATTCTGTTCGGCCGGACAGGCGGCTACACCTTC	CASCYILFGRTGGYTF
TRBV5-4	-	TRBJ2-1	TRBD2	TGTGCCAGCAGCACGGGGGTGACTAGCGGACTCAATGAGCAGTTCTTC	CASSTGVTSGLNEQFF
TRBV7-8	once	TRBJ2-5	-	TGTGCCAGCAGCTCGGAGGGGTGGGTAGGGACCCAGTACTTC	CASSSEGWVGTQYF
TRBV14	few	TRBJ2-7	TRBD1	TGTGCCAGCAGCCACGGACAGGGCCCCTACGAGCAGTACTTC	CASSHGQGPYEQYF
TRBV6-1	many	TRBJ2-7	-	TGTGCCAGCAGCAGAAATGATTGGGAGCAGTACTTC	CASSRNDWEQYF
TRBV28	-	TRBJ1-2	TRBD1	TGTGCCAGCAGTTGGGGTACAGGGGGGGGGATCGGCTACACCTTC	CASSWGTGGGIGYTF
TRBV6-1	many	TRBJ1-5	-	TGTGCCAGCAGAGACAGCAGGAATCAGCCCCAGCATTTT	CASRDSRNQPQHF
TRBV11-2	-	TRBJ1-6	-	TGTGCCAGCAACCGAGCAGGGGTGGATAATTCACCCCTCCACTTT	CASNRAGVDNSPLHF
TRBV11-2	many	TRBJ2-1	-	TGTGCCAGCAGCTTAGGGGGGACGGGCCCGGTGGAAGAGCAGTTCTTC	CASSLGGTGPVEEQFF
TRBV10-3	once	TRBJ2-1	-	TGTGCCATCAGTAAGTCCACCGGGGGTGGCTACAATGGGCAGTTCTTC	CAISKSTGGGYNGQFF